These 10 T cell receptor beta chains were sequenced from one sample in a study of T and B cells in COVID-19 patients. TRB was amplified from about 250-500 ng of blood genomic DNA. Multiplex PCR with BIOMED2 TRB-A/B primer pools amplified TRB rearrangements. TCRdb analysed the multiplex PCR reads with MiXCR anew, one entry per CDR3 protein. The repertoire holds more than 3,500 distinct CDR3 sequences, with 20% to 25% as singletons. Specimen: blood. These receptors came from a human donor with active COVID-19.

Details on this clonotype: At one end, the junction sequence differs from germline, possibly due to a read error. The V call is TRBV7-9, the J call TRBJ1-1; D not certain. The CDR3 totals 16 residues. The V gene's germline CDR1 is SEHNR and CDR2 FQNEAQ (reference sequence). CDR3 sequence: CACSFYGGLTNTEAFF. CDR3 nucleotides: TGTGCCTGCAGCTTTTACGGAGGACTGACGAACACTGAAGCTTTCTTT. The full variable domain, completed using reference TRBV7-9 and TRBJ1-1, is DTGVSQNPRHKITKRGQNVTFRCDPISEHNRLYWYRQTLGQGPEFLTYFQNEAQLEKSRLLSDRFSAERPKGSFSTLEIQRTEQGDSAMYLCACSFYGGLTNTEAFFGQGTRLTVV.

This rearrangement joins TRBV2 to TRBJ1-5; the D gene is possibly TRBD1 (5 bases). The CDR3 length is 14 residues. Looked up from germline, CDR1 is SNHLY and CDR2 is FYNNEI. The V gene lost 6 bases and the J gene lost 3 bases, with 12 bases spanning the gap. The CDR3 nucleotides read TGTGCCAGCAGCTCAGGGTATGACAATCAGCCCCAGCATTTT. Protein sequence: CASSSGYDNQPQHF.

About this clonotype itself: Just one base apart from a much larger clone, this may be a read error. The chain carries TRBV5-1 and TRBJ2-3; D is unresolved. The DNA matches TRBJ1-5 better at its end, which makes the J call doubtful. The germline V gene has CDR1 SGHRS and CDR2 YFSETQ. The CDR3 consists of 14 residues. CDR3 nucleotide sequence: TGCGCCAGCAGCTCTATACTCGGCGGAGATACGCAGCATTTT. The encoded protein is CASSSILGGDTQHF.

This clonotype was detected only once. The chain joins TRBV19 to TRBJ1-6, with TRBD1 as a possible D gene (6 bases). There are 14 residues in the CDR3. The germline V gene encodes CDR1 LNHDA and CDR2 SQIVND (reference sequence). The V gene lost 5 bases and the J gene lost 6 bases, with 11 bases spanning the gap. The CDR3 region has the DNA TGTGCCAGTAGTCTGAGGACAGCTAATTCACCCCTCCACTTT. Translation gives CASSLRTANSPLHF. Together with reference TRBV19 and TRBJ1-6, the CDR3 gives the full variable domain: DGGITQSPKYLFRKEGQNVTLSCEQNLNHDAMYWYRQDPGQGLRLIYYSQIVNDFQKGDIAEGYSVSREKKESFPLTVTSAQKNPTAFYLCASSLRTANSPLHFGNGTRLTVT.

This clonotype is categorized as medium-sized. The J gene is TRBJ2-3, the V gene TRBV12-3 or TRBV12-4; a weak D match, TRBD2 (7 bases). This CDR3 has 17 amino acids. V gave up 4 bases and J gave up 6 bases, with 23 bases separating them. The CDR3 here is CASSYLLGGGLRDTQYF. CDR3 coding DNA: TGTGCCAGCAGTTACCTTCTTGGGGGGGGGCTTCGGGATACGCAGTATTTT.

The chain recombines TRBV11-3 with TRBJ1-6; 9 nucleotides agree with TRBD1. CDR3 length: 15 residues. Per germline, CDR1 SGHNT and CDR2 YENEEA. With 8 bases clipped from V and 13 bases from J, the junction kept 15 bases outside the gene matches. CDR3 residues: CASAVPGQGHRPLHF. CDR3 bases: TGTGCCAGCGCAGTACCGGGACAGGGTCATCGTCCCCTCCACTTT.

This clonotype is judged medium-sized. The rearrangement links TRBV19 to TRBJ2-5; possible D gene TRBD2, 6 bases. CDR3 length: 15 amino acids. Germline V gives CDR1 LNHDA, CDR2 SQIVND (reference sequence). Deletions cut 6 bases from V and 7 bases from J, with 21 bases between. For the CDR3, the DNA is TGTGCCAGTAGGACCGGGGGACCCACGGACGGGACCCAGTACTTC. Protein sequence: CASRTGGPTDGTQYF.

The CDR3 sequence is CSVEGPFGGAKETQYF. CDR3 bases: TGCAGCGTTGAGGGTCCATTCGGGGGGGCCAAAGAGACCCAGTACTTC. This chain joins TRBV29-1 and TRBJ2-5; TRBD2 matches at 8 bases. Trimming at V came to 3 bases and at J to 3 bases, leaving 12 bases not matched to a gene. The CDR3 contains 16 residues. CDR1 is SQVTM, CDR2 ANQGSEA, per germline.

By frequency in the sample, this clonotype is medium-sized. This CDR3 is CASSPGTGYSNQPQHF. Written as DNA, the CDR3 is TGTGCCAGCAGCCCAGGGACAGGTTATAGCAATCAGCCCCAGCATTTT. The chain uses TRBV6-5 and TRBJ1-5, with 8 positions matching TRBD1. The CDR3 consists of 16 residues. Trimming took 6 bases from V and 0 from J; bases not matched to a gene: 7. Germline CDR1 and CDR2: MNHEY and SVGAGI.

By frequency in the sample, this clonotype is medium-sized. V and J are TRBV29-1 and TRBJ1-1; maybe TRBD1 (5 bases). Trimming cost V 1 base and J 6 bases, with 18 bases left between them. Germline V gives CDR1 SQVTM, CDR2 ANQGSEA. This CDR3 comprises 15 residues. Here the CDR3 reads CSVEGGARVSPEAFF. The CDR3 nucleotides are TGCAGCGTTGAAGGAGGGGCCAGGGTGTCCCCTGAAGCTTTCTTT. The entire variable domain, with the rest obtained from reference TRBV29-1 and TRBJ1-1, is as follows: SAVISQKPSRDICQRGTSLTIQCQVDSQVTMMFWYRQQPGQSLTLIATANQGSEATYESGFVIDKFPISRPNLTFSTLTVSNMSPEDSSIYLCSVEGGARVSPEAFFGQGTRLTVV.